This T cell receptor (beta chain) is from a study of blood T cell repertoires in COVID-19 (dated by TCRdb to 2020 to 2021). Turning to the overall study: Samples from collaborators originated in the United States, Italy and Spain and spanned both the acute and convalescent phases of COVID-19. The samples were drawn from the first 160 participants of the ongoing ImmuneRACE study and from 950 to 1,500 subjects provided by 6 global collaborators. The prospective study material was composed of cDNA or gDNA derived from T cells, B-cell-depleted T cells, or PBMCs. The dataset comprised deeply sampled blood TCRbeta repertoires from subjects exposed to, actively infected with, or recovered from COVID-19. Where available, HLA class I and class II types were taken from metadata supplied by the sample provider and were not determined by assay-based typing. The sample metadata nearly always contained a de-identified subject ID, COVID-19 status, age in years and sex. A freely available public database, intended as a resource for researchers studying the immune response to SARS-CoV-2, is where the repertoires were released.

The research as a whole found: How much clinical and demographic metadata was included differed by source and by participant, and the metadata was provided uncurated.

Collaborating institutions collected whole blood in K2EDTA tubes following their own protocols. For TCRbeta analysis, collaborator samples were shipped as frozen whole blood, as isolated PBMCs, or as DNA extracted from either sample type. The immunoSEQ Assay, a bias-controlled multiplex PCR, was used to amplify TCRbeta CDR3 regions from genomic DNA. On the study's bioinformatics: Nucleated cell counts per sample were estimated from amplification of reference gene primers within the assay. To quantify the absolute abundance of each unique TCRbeta CDR3 rearrangement, sequence reads were collapsed and filtered. Productive Simpson clonality was computed per sample as the square root of Simpson's diversity index over productive rearrangements. TCRdb took this table from immuneACCESS and kept in-frame rearrangements with V and J called. Such tables lack part of the clones; where checked against another copy, unresolved V genes explain under half of the gap, and the rest is unexplained. Clone size and the V and J calls come from that table; the DNA yielded D and trimming. The sample yields 20,000 to 30,000 clones; roughly 89% were counted once. Around 11% of the sample belongs to the ten largest clones.

On this clone: It lacks a known antigen. The input lacks base qualities; no much larger clone sits a single base away.

The cysteine opens and the phenylalanine closes a CDR3 of 14 amino acids. Just CDR3 DNA is preserved here, 42 bases in frame from base 1. V has 7 bases trimmed and J has 7 bases trimmed; junction bases matching no gene number 9. The germline V gene encodes CDR1 MNHEY and CDR2 SVGAGI. This TCR derives from an older man with acute or convalescent COVID-19. The rearranged chain carries TRBV6-5 and TRBJ2-4; TRBD1 fits 8 bases in the junction. The material sequenced was peripheral blood. The sequenced DNA: TGTGCCAGCACCGACCCCGACAGGGGTAACATTCAGTACTTC. Its protein is CASTDPDRGNIQYF.